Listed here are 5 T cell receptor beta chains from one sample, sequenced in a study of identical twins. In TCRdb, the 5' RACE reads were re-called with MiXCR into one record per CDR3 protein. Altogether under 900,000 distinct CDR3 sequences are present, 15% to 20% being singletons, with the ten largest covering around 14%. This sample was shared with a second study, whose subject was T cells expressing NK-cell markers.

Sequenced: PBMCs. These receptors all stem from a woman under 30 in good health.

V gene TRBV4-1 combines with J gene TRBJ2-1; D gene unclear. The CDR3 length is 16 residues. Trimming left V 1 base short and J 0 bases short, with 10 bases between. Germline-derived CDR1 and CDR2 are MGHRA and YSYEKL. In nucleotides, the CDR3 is TGCGCCAGCAGCCAAGGATGGCTCTCCTCCTACAATGAGCAGTTCTTC. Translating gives CASSQGWLSSYNEQFF.

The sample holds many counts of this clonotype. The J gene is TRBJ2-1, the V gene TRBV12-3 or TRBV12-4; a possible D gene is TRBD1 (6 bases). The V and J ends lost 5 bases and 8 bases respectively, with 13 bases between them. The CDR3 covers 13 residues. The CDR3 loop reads CASSPRGGDEQFF. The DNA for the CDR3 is TGTGCCAGCAGTCCCAGGGGCGGCGATGAGCAGTTCTTC.

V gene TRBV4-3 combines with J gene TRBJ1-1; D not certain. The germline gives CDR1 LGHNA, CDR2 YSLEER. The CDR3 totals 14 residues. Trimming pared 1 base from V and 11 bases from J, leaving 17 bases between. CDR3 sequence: CASSQGDGVFGAFF. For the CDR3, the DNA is TGCGCCAGCAGCCAAGGTGACGGGGTCTTCGGGGCTTTCTTT.

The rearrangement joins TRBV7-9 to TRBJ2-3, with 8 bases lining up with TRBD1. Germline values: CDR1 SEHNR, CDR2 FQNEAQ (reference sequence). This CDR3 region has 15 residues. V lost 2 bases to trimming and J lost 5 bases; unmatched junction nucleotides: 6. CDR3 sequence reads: CASSLPRGPIDTQYF. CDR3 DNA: TGTGCCAGCAGCTTACCCAGGGGGCCAATAGATACGCAGTATTTT.

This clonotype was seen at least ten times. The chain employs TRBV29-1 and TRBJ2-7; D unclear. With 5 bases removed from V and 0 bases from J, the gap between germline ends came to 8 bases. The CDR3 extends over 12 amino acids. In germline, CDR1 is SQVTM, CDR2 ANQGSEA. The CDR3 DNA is TGCAGCGTTCACGGTGGCTCCTACGAGCAGTACTTC. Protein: CSVHGGSYEQYF.